This entry is about one T cell receptor beta chain. The source of the sample is a study of T cell changes during pregnancy in multiple sclerosis. The CDR3 extends over 15 amino acids. Germline assignment: CDR1 MDHEN and CDR2 SYDVKM. The J segment lost 7 bases and the V segment lost 7 bases, leaving 9 bases of the junction unmatched. The assay was immunoSEQ multiplex PCR, and TCRdb's table has in-frame clones only and misses some. This sample has approximately 73,000 clones, with over 85% found just once. The TCR was taken from a female donor with multiple sclerosis, enrolled in a pregnancy study. The sample consisted of CD4+ T cells from peripheral blood mononuclear cells, taken before pregnancy. The chain uses TRBV28 and TRBJ1-4, with 10 positions matching TRBD1. The CDR3 here is CASNEAGQGSEKLFF. DNA of the CDR3: TGTGCCAGCAACGAAGCGGGACAGGGGTCTGAAAAACTGTTTTTT. The full variable domain, rest sourced from reference TRBV28 and TRBJ1-4, is DVKVTQSSRYLVKRTGEKVFLECVQDMDHENMFWYRQDPGLGLRLIYFSYDVKMKEKGDIPEGYSVSREKKERFSLILESASTNQTSMYLCASNEAGQGSEKLFFGSGTQLSVL.